The 6 T cell receptor beta chains listed next were all sequenced from one sample in a study of cytomegalovirus exposure and HLA in healthy donors. Primers: 60 Vbeta forward and 13 Jbeta reverse. Sequencing was performed with immunoSEQ multiplex PCR; in TCRdb, only in-frame clones are kept and a portion is missing. The sample lists around 130,000 clones, 73% occurring once. The sample taken for sequencing was PBMCs. These TCRs come from a woman between 35 and 50 years old in good health and CMV-seropositive.

This chain uses TRBV7-6 with TRBJ2-2; 10 bases are shared with TRBD2. The CDR3 is 18 amino acids. Germline V gives CDR1 SGHVS, CDR2 FNYEAQ. J gave up 2 bases and V 1 base, and 7 bases lay outside the gene matches. CDR3: CASSLGLAGAPNTGELFF. CDR3 coding DNA: TGTGCCAGCAGCTTAGGTCTAGCGGGGGCACCAAACACCGGGGAGCTGTTTTTT.

V is TRBV5-6 and J is TRBJ2-7; 8 bases match TRBD1. This CDR3 contains 14 residues. V dropped 5 bases and J dropped 4; count of bases not matched to a gene: 8. Germline V lookup: CDR1 SGHDT, CDR2 YYEEEE. This CDR3 reads CASSRTGRKYEQYF. The CDR3 bases are TGTGCCAGCAGTCGGACAGGGCGAAAATACGAGCAGTACTTC.

The chain is built from TRBV6-5 and TRBJ2-1, with unresolved D. This CDR3 has 15 residues. Trimming took 2 bases from V and 0 from J, leaving 8 bases between them. Germline assignment: CDR1 MNHEY and CDR2 SVGAGI. The CDR3 is CASSYTVISYNEQFF. DNA of the CDR3: TGTGCCAGCAGTTACACGGTTATCTCCTACAATGAGCAGTTCTTC.

This chain joins TRBV6-1 and TRBJ2-7; TRBD1 agrees at 9 bases. The V gene's germline CDR1 is MNHNS and CDR2 SASEGT. The trim removed 8 bases at V and 5 bases at J, leaving 10 bases unmatched. This CDR3 comprises 14 residues. CDR3 residues: CASFTGTGSDEQYF. The CDR3 DNA reads as TGTGCCAGCTTTACCGGGACAGGGAGCGACGAGCAGTACTTC.

The chain joins TRBV10-1 to TRBJ2-5; 11 nucleotides align to TRBD2. This CDR3 has 15 residues. CDR1 and CDR2 (germline): WNHNN, SYGVQD (reference sequence). V shed 8 bases, J shed 3 bases, and the junction held 8 bases outside the gene matches. In nucleotides, the CDR3 is TGCGCCAGCCCAGAGGTAGCGGGAGGGGAAGAGACCCAGTACTTC. Its protein product is CASPEVAGGEETQYF.

The CDR3, as DNA: TGTGCCTGGAGCCTCGAGAATCCGGGACTAGCAAATGAGCAGTTCTTC. Protein product: CAWSLENPGLANEQFF. The gene calls are TRBV30 and TRBJ2-1, with 9 positions matching TRBD2. From germline, CDR1 is GTSNPN and CDR2 SVGIG (reference sequence). V shed 3 bases and J 7 bases; nucleotides not matched to a gene: 13. The CDR3 is made up of 16 amino acids.